A selection of T cell receptor beta chains follows, all from one sample in a study of cytomegalovirus exposure and HLA in healthy donors. Method: immunoSEQ multiplex PCR; TCRdb's copy keeps in-frame clones and lacks some. In the table there are around 150,000 clones, 60% to 85% of which are singletons. Material for sequencing was PBMCs. The receptor set was obtained from a man aged 50-60 years in good health and CMV-seropositive. Each CDR3 is given with its conserved first and last residue. D genes are given only for firm matches. Expanded clones get a size class; other rows say once, few or many, or leave the size out.

>few|TRBV7-7|TRBJ2-7|.
TGTGCTAGCAGCTTTGGTCCGGACAGAACCTACGAGCAGTACTTC
CASSFGPDRTYEQYF
>.|TRBV10-3|TRBJ2-2|.
TGTGCCATCACCCCGGGGGGCCGGGAGCTGTTTTTT
CAITPGGRELFF
>.|TRBV7-2|TRBJ1-5|.
TGTGCCAGCGCGGAGTATAGCAATCAGCCCCAGCATTTT
CASAEYSNQPQHF
>.|TRBV19|TRBJ1-2|.
TGTGCCAGTAGTATAAACCAGTTATCTCGTTCTTATGGCTACACCTTC
CASSINQLSRSYGYTF
>few|TRBV19|TRBJ1-2|TRBD1
TGTGCCAGTCAGACCATGGAGGGGGCGCGGGCCTATGGCTACACCTTC
CASQTMEGARAYGYTF
>.|TRBV6-6|TRBJ2-7|.
TGTGCCAGCAGTCCCAGGGGAAGAGGCTACGAGCAGTACTTC
CASSPRGRGYEQYF
>few|TRBV6-1|TRBJ1-1|TRBD1
TGTGCCAGCAGCTGGGACAGGAACACTGAAGCTTTCTTT
CASSWDRNTEAFF
>.|TRBV5-6|TRBJ1-1|TRBD1
TGTGCCAGCAGCATCCAGACAGGGCTCACTGAAGCTTTCTTT
CASSIQTGLTEAFF
>.|TRBV9|TRBJ2-3|.
TGTGCCTCCGGCGGTAGGCGCGGCACGATTTCAGATACGCAGTATTTT
CASGGRRGTISDTQYF
>.|TRBV5-4|TRBJ1-4|.
TGTGCCAGCACCCAAGGGGGGGCTCAGGGTGAAAAACTGTTTTTT
CASTQGGAQGEKLFF
>.|TRBV5-8|TRBJ2-5|TRBD2
TGTGCCAGCAGAGGGACTAGTCTCGAGACCCAGTACTTC
CASRGTSLETQYF
>.|TRBV4-1|TRBJ2-7|TRBD2
TGCGCCAGCAGCCCCAAGCGGGGGGCATACGAGCAGTACTTC
CASSPKRGAYEQYF
>.|TRBV9|TRBJ2-1|.
TGTGCCAGCAGCGTGAGGACGGGGAGCTCCTACAATGAGCAGTTCTTC
CASSVRTGSSYNEQFF
>.|TRBV5-4|TRBJ2-6|TRBD1
TGTGCCAGCAGCTCCGACAGGGGCCGCTCTGGGGCCAACGTCCTGACTTTC
CASSSDRGRSGANVLTF
>.|TRBV5-1|TRBJ1-1|.
TGCGCCAGCAGCTCCTCCCCGGATCGGGGCGGGGAGAACACTGAAGCTTTCTTT
CASSSSPDRGGENTEAFF
>.|TRBV5-6|TRBJ2-2|TRBD1
TGTGCCAGCAGCTTGGGGGACAGTTACACCGGGGAGCTGTTTTTT
CASSLGDSYTGELFF
>.|TRBV7-2|TRBJ2-3|TRBD2
TGTGCCAGCAGCTTAGAACTAGCGGAGATCACAGATACGCAGTATTTT
CASSLELAEITDTQYF
>.|TRBV9|TRBJ1-3|.
TGTGCCAGCAGCTCAGGGGTTGATGAAAACACCATATATTTT
CASSSGVDENTIYF
>few|TRBV6-1|TRBJ2-2|TRBD2
TGTGCCAGCAGAGATGAGGGACTAGCTGGCGGGGAGCTGTTTTTT
CASRDEGLAGGELFF
>once|TRBV7-2|TRBJ1-2|.
TGTGCCAGCAGCCCCGGCGGTTTCTATGGCTACACCTTC
CASSPGGFYGYTF
>.|TRBV4-1|TRBJ2-7|.
TGCGCCAGCAGCCCGAACGACCAGACAGCCTCCTACGAGCAGTACTTC
CASSPNDQTASYEQYF
>.|TRBV28|TRBJ1-6|TRBD1
TGTGCCAGTCAGGGGGTTAATAATTCACCCCTCCACTTT
CASQGVNNSPLHF
>.|TRBV19|TRBJ2-5|.
TGTGCCAGTAAAGGAGGGCGAGAGACCCAGTACTTC
CASKGGRETQYF
>few|TRBV7-7|TRBJ2-5|.
TGTGCTAGCAGCTTAGATCTTCCTCAAGAGACCCAGTACTTC
CASSLDLPQETQYF
>.|TRBV27|TRBJ2-7|TRBD2
TGTGCCAGCAGTTCCAGACTAGCGGGGGAGCTCTACGAGCAGTACTTC
CASSSRLAGELYEQYF
>.|TRBV5-4|TRBJ2-7|.
TGTGCCAGCAGCTTGGGAACAGGCTTTCCCTACGAGCAGTACTTC
CASSLGTGFPYEQYF
>.|TRBV18|TRBJ1-2|.
TGTGCCAGCTCACCAGGACTGGAGGGCTACACCTTC
CASSPGLEGYTF
>.|TRBV11-2|TRBJ2-7|TRBD2
TGTGCCAGCAGCATCGGCGGGGGGGCCTACGAGCAGTACTTC
CASSIGGGAYEQYF
>once|TRBV19|TRBJ2-2|TRBD2
TGTGCCAGTGCACTCGGGACTAGCGGGGGCGGGACCGGGGAGCTGTTTTTT
CASALGTSGGGTGELFF
>.|TRBV10-3|TRBJ1-1|TRBD1
TGTGCCATCACTACAGGGGCGACGAACACTGAAGCTTTCTTT
CAITTGATNTEAFF
>.|TRBV6-5|TRBJ1-1|.
TGTGCCAGCAGTTACTACAGCTACACTGAAGCTTTCTTT
CASSYYSYTEAFF
>.|TRBV19|TRBJ2-1|.
TGTGCCAGTAGTATATCCCATGATAGCTCCTACAATGAGCAGTTCTTC
CASSISHDSSYNEQFF
>.|TRBV9|TRBJ1-1|.
TGTGCCAGCAGCCCGGACCCTTACGGGATGAACACTGAAGCTTTCTTT
CASSPDPYGMNTEAFF
>few|TRBV20-1|TRBJ2-3|.
TGCAGTGCTTACACAGATACGCAGTATTTT
CSAYTDTQYF
>.|TRBV29-1|TRBJ1-4|.
TGCAGCGTTCGGGACTCAGGTGGTGAAAAACTGTTTTTT
CSVRDSGGEKLFF
>few|TRBV30|TRBJ2-1|TRBD2
TGTGCCTGGAGCCGCGGACTAGGCATTGAGCAGTTCTTC
CAWSRGLGIEQFF
>.|TRBV19|TRBJ1-1|TRBD1
TGTGCCAGTACCCAATTCTCGGCAGGGGGCACTGAAGCTTTCTTT
CASTQFSAGGTEAFF
>.|TRBV7-6|TRBJ2-7|TRBD1
TGTGCCAGCAGCCCCAGCAGGGGGCTCTACGAGCAGTACTTC
CASSPSRGLYEQYF
>.|TRBV27|TRBJ1-1|.
TGTGCCAGCAAACTGGGCGCCGGCACTGAAGCTTTCTTT
CASKLGAGTEAFF
>.|TRBV4-1|TRBJ2-3|.
TGCGCCAGCAGCCAAGACGCGGGGGATACGCAGTATTTT
CASSQDAGDTQYF
>.|TRBV10-1|TRBJ1-5|.
TGCGCCAGCCATTACGAACATCCCTCCTCCCCGTATAGCAATCAGCCCCAGCATTTT
CASHYEHPSSPYSNQPQHF
>.|TRBV6-1|TRBJ2-7|TRBD1
TGTGCCAGCACGCCATCCGGGACAGCCTTATACGAGCAGTACTTC
CASTPSGTALYEQYF
>.|TRBV6-6|TRBJ2-3|TRBD2
TGTGCCAGCAATCTAGCGGGGGTCACAGATACGCAGTATTTT
CASNLAGVTDTQYF
>.|TRBV7-9|TRBJ2-7|.
TGTGCCAGCAGCTTCGGGGGACTTTCATCCTACGAGCAGTACTTC
CASSFGGLSSYEQYF
>.|TRBV27|TRBJ1-1|.
TGTGCCAGCAGTTTATACAGCCTGAACACTGAAGCTTTCTTT
CASSLYSLNTEAFF
>few|TRBV4-3|TRBJ2-3|.
TGCGCCAGCAGCCAAGATTACTCCCACACAGATACGCAGTATTTT
CASSQDYSHTDTQYF
>.|TRBV5-1|TRBJ1-6|.
TGCGCCAGCAGCTCCCAGGTCAGCTCCTATAATTCACCCCTCCACTTT
CASSSQVSSYNSPLHF